The entry below describes one TCR beta chain. This entry belongs to a study of shared T cell receptors in the human thymus. Generated by immunoSEQ multiplex PCR, the TCRdb table keeps only in-frame clones and is missing some. The sample shows about 540,000 clones, around 78% of them seen only once. V gave up 0 bases and J gave up 7 bases, with 9 bases separating them. The CDR3 runs to 13 residues. In germline, CDR1 is WNHNN, CDR2 SYGVQD (reference sequence). These data also featured in a second study, about human thymus T cells. That investigation notes: Donors were healthy Finnish babies undergoing corrective operations for congenital heart defects. Resected material from corrective heart surgery provided the thymus tissue analysed. V and J gene usage appeared biased in thymic and blood repertoires. Related research has reported that thymic repertoires overlap highly among unrelated individuals.

The chain carries TRBV10-1 and TRBJ1-1; no clear D. This receptor was obtained from a boy in the first two years of life with a congenital heart defect. Sequenced sample: thymocytes. The CDR3 spells CASSESFGDEAFF. The CDR3 DNA reads as TGCGCCAGCAGTGAGTCTTTCGGAGATGAAGCTTTCTTT.